The clone carrying this T cell receptor beta chain was seen repeatedly, ten times or more. This record belongs to a study of Graves' ophthalmopathy and Graves' hyperthyroidism. Researchers took RNA transcripts and amplified TCR beta CDR3 regions from them. The authors performed first-round RT-PCR with HTBI primers and then a second-round multiplex PCR. From the multiplex PCR reads, TCRdb called clonotypes with MiXCR, one entry per CDR3 protein. In the table there are about 180,000 distinct CDR3 sequences, over 35% of which are singletons. This CDR3 region has 14 residues. V shed 0 bases and J shed 4 bases, with 10 bases lying between them. From germline, CDR1 is MNHEY and CDR2 SMNVEV (reference sequence).

The chain employs TRBV27 and TRBJ2-7, with a weak D call TRBD1 (6 bases). The specimen sequenced was peripheral blood. The receptor was isolated from a woman aged 40-49 years with Graves' ophthalmopathy. The CDR3 is CASSLSPDSYEQYF. The CDR3 coding sequence is TGTGCCAGCAGTTTATCTCCGGACAGTTACGAGCAGTACTTC.